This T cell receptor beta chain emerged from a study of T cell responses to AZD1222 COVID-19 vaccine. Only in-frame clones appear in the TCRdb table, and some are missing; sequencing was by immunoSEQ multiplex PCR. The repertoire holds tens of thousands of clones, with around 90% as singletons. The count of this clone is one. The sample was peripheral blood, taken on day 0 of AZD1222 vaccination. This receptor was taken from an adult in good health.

The CDR3 spells CASSFTASGSNEQFF. CDR3 DNA: TGTGCCAGCAGTTTTACGGCTAGCGGGAGTAATGAGCAGTTCTTC. The gene calls are TRBV27 and TRBJ2-1; 10 nucleotides match TRBD2. The J segment lost 7 bases and the V segment lost 3 bases, leaving 6 bases of the junction unmatched. Germline loops: CDR1 MNHEY, CDR2 SMNVEV (reference sequence). The CDR3 extends over 15 amino acids.